This paragraph covers one TCR beta chain sequence. Germline V gene sequence: CDR1 MGHRA, CDR2 YSYEKL. CDR3 length: 17 amino acids. The V gene lost 1 base and the J gene lost 5 bases, with 17 bases spanning the gap. This record comes from a study of blood T cell repertoires in COVID-19. In the study's own analysis: Amplification of reference gene primers was used by the study to estimate nucleated cell counts. Profiled with immunoSEQ multiplex PCR; TCRdb holds only in-frame clones, not every one. V and J calls and clone size are those listed in that table; D and trimming were worked out from the DNA. The sample includes tens of thousands of clones, 75% to 90% of them seen just once.

This rearrangement joins TRBV4-1 to TRBJ2-2, with unresolved D. Sequencing was done on a sample of peripheral blood. The sequence derives from a man in his fifties or sixties with active or convalescent COVID-19. Here the CDR3 DNA reads TGCGCCAGCAGCCAAGGAGTCACCTCCTACTTTACCGGGGAGCTGTTTTTT. Amino acids: CASSQGVTSYFTGELFF.